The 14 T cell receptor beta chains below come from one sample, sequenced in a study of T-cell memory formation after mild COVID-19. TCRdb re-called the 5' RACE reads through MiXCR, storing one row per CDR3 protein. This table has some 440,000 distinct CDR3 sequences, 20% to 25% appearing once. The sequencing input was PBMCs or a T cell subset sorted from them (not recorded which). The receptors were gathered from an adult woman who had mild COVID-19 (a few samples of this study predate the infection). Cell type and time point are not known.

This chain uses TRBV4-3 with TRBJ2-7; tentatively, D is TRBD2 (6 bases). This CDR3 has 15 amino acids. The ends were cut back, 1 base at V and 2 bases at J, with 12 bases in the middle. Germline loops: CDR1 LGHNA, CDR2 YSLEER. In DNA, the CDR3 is TGCGCCAGCAGCCAAGTTTCAGGAGGGACCTACGAGCAGTACTTC. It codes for CASSQVSGGTYEQYF.

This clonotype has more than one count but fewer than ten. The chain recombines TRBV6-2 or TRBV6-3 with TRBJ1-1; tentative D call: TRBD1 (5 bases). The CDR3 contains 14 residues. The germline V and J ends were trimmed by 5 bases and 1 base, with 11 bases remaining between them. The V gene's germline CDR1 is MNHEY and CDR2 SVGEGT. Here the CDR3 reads CASSTRRENTEAFF. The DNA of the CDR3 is TGTGCCAGCAGTACTCGCAGGGAGAACACTGAAGCTTTCTTT.

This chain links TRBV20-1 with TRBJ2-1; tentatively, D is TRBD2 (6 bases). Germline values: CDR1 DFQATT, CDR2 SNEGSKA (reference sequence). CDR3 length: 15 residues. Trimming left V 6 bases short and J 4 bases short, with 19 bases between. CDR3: CSAPRDSAAYNEQFF. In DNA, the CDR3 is TGCAGTGCCCCAAGGGACTCCGCCGCTTACAATGAGCAGTTCTTC.

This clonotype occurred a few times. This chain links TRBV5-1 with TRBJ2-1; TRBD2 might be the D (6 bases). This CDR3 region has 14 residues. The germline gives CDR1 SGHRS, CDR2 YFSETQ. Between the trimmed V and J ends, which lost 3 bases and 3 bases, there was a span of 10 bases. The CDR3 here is CASSWSGDYNEQFF. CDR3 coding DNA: TGCGCCAGCAGCTGGTCGGGGGACTACAATGAGCAGTTCTTC.

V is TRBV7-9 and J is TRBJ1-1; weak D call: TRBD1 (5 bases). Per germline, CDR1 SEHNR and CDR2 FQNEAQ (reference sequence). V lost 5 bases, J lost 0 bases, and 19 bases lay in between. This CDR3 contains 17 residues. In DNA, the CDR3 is TGTGCCAGCAGCCGATCTGGGGCGGGGAAGATGAACACTGAAGCTTTCTTT. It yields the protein CASSRSGAGKMNTEAFF. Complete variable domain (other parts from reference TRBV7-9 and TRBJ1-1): DTGVSQNPRHKITKRGQNVTFRCDPISEHNRLYWYRQTLGQGPEFLTYFQNEAQLEKSRLLSDRFSAERPKGSFSTLEIQRTEQGDSAMYLCASSRSGAGKMNTEAFFGQGTRLTVV.

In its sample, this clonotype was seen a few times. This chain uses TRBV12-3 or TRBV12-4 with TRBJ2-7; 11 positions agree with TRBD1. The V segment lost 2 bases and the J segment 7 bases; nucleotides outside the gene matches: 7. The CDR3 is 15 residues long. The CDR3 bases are TGTGCCAGCAGTTTATATAGGACAGGGGGCGATGAGCAGTACTTC. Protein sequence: CASSLYRTGGDEQYF.

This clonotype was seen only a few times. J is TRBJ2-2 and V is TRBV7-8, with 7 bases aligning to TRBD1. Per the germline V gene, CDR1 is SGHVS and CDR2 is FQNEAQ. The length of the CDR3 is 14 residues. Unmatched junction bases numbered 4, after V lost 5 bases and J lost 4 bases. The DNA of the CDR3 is TGTGCCAGCAGCGACAGGGATTCCACCGGGGAGCTGTTTTTT. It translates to CASSDRDSTGELFF. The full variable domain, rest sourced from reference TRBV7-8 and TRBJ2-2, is GAGVSQSPRYKVAKRGQDVALRCDPISGHVSLFWYQQALGQGPEFLTYFQNEAQLDKSGLPSDRFFAERPEGSVSTLKIQRTQQEDSAVYLCASSDRDSTGELFFGEGSRLTVL.

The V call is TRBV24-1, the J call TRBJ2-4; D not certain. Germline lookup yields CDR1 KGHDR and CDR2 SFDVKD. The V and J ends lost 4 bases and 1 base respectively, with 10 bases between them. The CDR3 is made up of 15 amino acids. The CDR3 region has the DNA TGTGCCACCAGTGACCCACGGACGGCCAAAAACATTCAGTACTTC. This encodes CATSDPRTAKNIQYF.

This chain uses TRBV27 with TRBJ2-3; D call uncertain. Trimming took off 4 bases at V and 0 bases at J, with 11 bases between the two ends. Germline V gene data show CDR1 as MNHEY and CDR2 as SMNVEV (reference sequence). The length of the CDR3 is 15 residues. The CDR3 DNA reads TGTGCCAGCAGTTCCCGAGAGGCTAGCACAGATACGCAGTATTTT. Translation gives CASSSREASTDTQYF.

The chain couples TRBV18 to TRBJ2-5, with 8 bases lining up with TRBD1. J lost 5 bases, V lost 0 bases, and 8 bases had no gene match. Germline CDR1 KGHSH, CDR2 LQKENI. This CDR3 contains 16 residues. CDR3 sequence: CASSPPRGRERETQYF. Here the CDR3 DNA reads TGTGCCAGCTCACCACCCAGGGGGCGAGAAAGGGAGACCCAGTACTTC. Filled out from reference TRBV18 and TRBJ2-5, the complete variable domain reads NAGVMQNPRHLVRRRGQEARLRCSPMKGHSHVYWYRQLPEEGLKFMVYLQKENIIDESGMPKERFSAEFPKEGPSILRIQQVVRGDSAAYFCASSPPRGRERETQYFGPGTRLLVL.

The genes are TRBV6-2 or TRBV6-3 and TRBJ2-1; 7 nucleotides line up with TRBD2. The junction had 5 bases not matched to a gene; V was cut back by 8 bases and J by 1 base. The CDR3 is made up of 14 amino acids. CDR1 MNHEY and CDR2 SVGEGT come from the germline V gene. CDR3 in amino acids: CASGRGGSYNEQFF. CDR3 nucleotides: TGTGCCAGCGGGAGGGGAGGGTCCTACAATGAGCAGTTCTTC.

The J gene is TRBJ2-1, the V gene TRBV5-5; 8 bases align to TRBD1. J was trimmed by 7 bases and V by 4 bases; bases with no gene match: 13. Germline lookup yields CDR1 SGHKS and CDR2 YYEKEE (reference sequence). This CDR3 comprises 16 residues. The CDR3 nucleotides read TGTGCCAGCAGCCCTGACGGTTGGACAGGGAAAAATGAGCAGTTCTTC. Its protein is CASSPDGWTGKNEQFF.

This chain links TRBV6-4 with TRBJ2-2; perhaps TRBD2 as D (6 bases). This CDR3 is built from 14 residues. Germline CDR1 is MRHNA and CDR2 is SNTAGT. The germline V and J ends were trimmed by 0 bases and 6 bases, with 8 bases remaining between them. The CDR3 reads CASSDSGGAGELFF. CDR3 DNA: TGTGCCAGCAGTGACTCGGGCGGGGCCGGGGAGCTGTTTTTT.

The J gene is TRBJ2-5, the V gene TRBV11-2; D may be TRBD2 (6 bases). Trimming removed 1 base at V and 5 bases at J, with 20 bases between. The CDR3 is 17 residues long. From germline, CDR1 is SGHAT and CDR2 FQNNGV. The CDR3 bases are TGTGCCAGCAGCTTAGTTGGCCAGCGGGCAAGGCGTGAGACCCAGTACTTC. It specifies CASSLVGQRARRETQYF.